The source of this T cell receptor (beta chain) is a study of cytomegalovirus exposure and HLA in healthy donors. Overall study findings and caveats: V- and J-gene trimming of TCR beta was linked (in a later analysis) to a missense DCLRE1C variant. Most TCR sequences proved rare, with some public TCRs found in many donors.

This clone was observed a single time. No antigen is known for it. PCR was performed using 60 Vbeta and 13 Jbeta primers. Repertoires were generated with immunoSEQ multiplex PCR, while TCRdb's copy carries only in-frame clones and drops some. The sample has 55,000 to 75,000 clones, 65% to 70% seen once. CDR3 length: 14 residues. V lost 5 bases to trimming and J lost 7 bases; unmatched junction nucleotides: 9. The V gene's germline CDR1 is MNHNY and CDR2 SVGAGI (reference sequence). This sequence was found in a man between 40 and 49 years old in good health and CMV-seropositive. The V call is TRBV6-6, the J call TRBJ2-7; 9 nucleotides line up with TRBD2. Sequenced input: PBMCs. The CDR3 region has the DNA TGTGCCAGCAGTCACGGACTAGCGCATGGGGAGCAGTACTTC. Its translation is CASSHGLAHGEQYF.